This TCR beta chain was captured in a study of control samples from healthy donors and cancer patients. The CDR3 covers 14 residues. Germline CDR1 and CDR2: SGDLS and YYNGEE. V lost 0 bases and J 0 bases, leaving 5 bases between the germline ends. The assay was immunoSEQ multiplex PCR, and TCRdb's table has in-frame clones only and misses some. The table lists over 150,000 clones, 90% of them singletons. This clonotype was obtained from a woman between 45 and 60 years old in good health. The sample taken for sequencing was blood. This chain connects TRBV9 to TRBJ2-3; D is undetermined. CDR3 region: CASSVDGSTDTQYF. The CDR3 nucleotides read TGTGCCAGCAGCGTAGACGGGAGCACAGATACGCAGTATTTT.